This is a list of T cell receptor beta chains from one sample in a study of blood T cell repertoires in COVID-19. Profiled with immunoSEQ multiplex PCR; TCRdb holds only in-frame clones, not every one. The sample includes roughly 130,000 clones, around 87% seen only once; the top ten take 3% to 4%. Sequencing was done on a sample of peripheral blood. The receptors were gathered from a woman in her fifties or sixties with acute or convalescent COVID-19. Each CDR3 is given with its conserved first and last residue. Fields, in order: D gene, clone size, J gene, V gene, CDR3 DNA, CDR3 protein. The D gene is left open where the match is weak. The listing skips clone size in some rows; elsewhere it reads once, few, many or a size class.

d_gene: TRBD1; abundance: NA; j_gene: TRBJ1-2; v_gene: TRBV24-1; CDR3nt: TGTGCCACCAGTGCCGGGACAGTCGGCCTCTATGGCTACACCTTC; CDR3aa: CATSAGTVGLYGYTF
d_gene: TRBD2; abundance: NA; j_gene: TRBJ2-3; v_gene: TRBV4-2; CDR3nt: TGTGCCAGCAGAGAGTACGATATAGCGGGCCGCACAGATACGCAGTATTTT; CDR3aa: CASREYDIAGRTDTQYF
d_gene: TRBD2; abundance: NA; j_gene: TRBJ2-7; v_gene: TRBV7-2; CDR3nt: TGTGCCAGCAGCAATGGACTAGCGGGAGCCAACGAGCAGTACTTC; CDR3aa: CASSNGLAGANEQYF
d_gene: NA; abundance: once; j_gene: TRBJ2-7; v_gene: TRBV5-1; CDR3nt: TGCGCCAGCAGCTTGGACGGGAAGCAGTACTTC; CDR3aa: CASSLDGKQYF
d_gene: NA; abundance: NA; j_gene: TRBJ1-1; v_gene: TRBV7-3; CDR3nt: TGTGCCAGCAGCTCCCGAACCGGCACTGAAGCTTTCTTT; CDR3aa: CASSSRTGTEAFF
d_gene: NA; abundance: NA; j_gene: TRBJ2-7; v_gene: TRBV7-2; CDR3nt: TGTGCCAGCAGCTTTGGCAGGTTCTCCTACGAGCAGTACTTC; CDR3aa: CASSFGRFSYEQYF
d_gene: NA; abundance: NA; j_gene: TRBJ1-2; v_gene: TRBV29-1; CDR3nt: TGCAGCGCGGGAGGACAACGGCACTATGGCTACACCTTC; CDR3aa: CSAGGQRHYGYTF
d_gene: TRBD1; abundance: NA; j_gene: TRBJ1-3; v_gene: TRBV4-1; CDR3nt: TGCGCCAGCAGCCAACCGACAGGGTCAGGAAACACCATATATTTT; CDR3aa: CASSQPTGSGNTIYF
d_gene: NA; abundance: NA; j_gene: TRBJ2-1; v_gene: TRBV29-1; CDR3nt: TGCAGCGTTGAAGTGGGGGTTTTGGTTAGCGGAACCTACAATGAGCAGTTCTTC; CDR3aa: CSVEVGVLVSGTYNEQFF
d_gene: TRBD1; abundance: NA; j_gene: TRBJ2-1; v_gene: TRBV20-1; CDR3nt: TGCAGTGCTAGTAGTCTCAGGGGGAAGAAAGGTGAGCAGTTCTTC; CDR3aa: CSASSLRGKKGEQFF
d_gene: NA; abundance: NA; j_gene: TRBJ1-2; v_gene: TRBV3-1/TRBV3-2; CDR3nt: TGTGCCAGCAGCCCTGGGCCAGGACTCTCCTTC; CDR3aa: CASSPGPGLSF
d_gene: NA; abundance: NA; j_gene: TRBJ2-7; v_gene: TRBV28; CDR3nt: TGTGCCAGCAGTTTACAGGGGCTTTCCTACGAGCAGTACTTC; CDR3aa: CASSLQGLSYEQYF
d_gene: TRBD1; abundance: NA; j_gene: TRBJ1-5; v_gene: TRBV6-5; CDR3nt: TGTGCCAGCAAATTGACAGGGGGAATGGAGCCCCAGCATTTT; CDR3aa: CASKLTGGMEPQHF
d_gene: TRBD1; abundance: NA; j_gene: TRBJ1-2; v_gene: TRBV3-1/TRBV3-2; CDR3nt: TGTGCCAGCACTCCGACAGGGGGCAATGGCTACACCTTC; CDR3aa: CASTPTGGNGYTF
d_gene: NA; abundance: NA; j_gene: TRBJ2-2; v_gene: TRBV3-1/TRBV3-2; CDR3nt: TGTGCCAGCAGCTTGAAAGGGGCCGGGGAGCTGTTTTTT; CDR3aa: CASSLKGAGELFF
d_gene: NA; abundance: NA; j_gene: TRBJ2-3; v_gene: TRBV5-1; CDR3nt: TGCGCCAGCAGCTTGGTAGGCAGGGATGGCGATACGCAGTATTTT; CDR3aa: CASSLVGRDGDTQYF